This T cell receptor beta chain was documented in a study of T-cell reconstitution after alpha-beta-depleted transplantation in children. Only a few counts were recorded for this clonotype. A TCRbeta library incorporating unique molecular identifiers was prepared. TCRdb independently ran MiXCR on the PCR reads; one entry per CDR3 protein. Of about 360,000 distinct CDR3 sequences listed, about 14% are singletons. This CDR3 comprises 16 residues. Trimming pared 2 bases from V and 8 bases from J, leaving 19 bases between. This TCR was recovered from a human donor who donated a stem cell graft to a child with Fanconi anemia. This sequence joins TRBV12-3 or TRBV12-4 and TRBJ2-1; D possibly matches TRBD1 or TRBD2 (6 bases each). The material was PBMCs, obtained from the stem cell graft. The CDR3 bases are TGTGCCAGCAGTTTATCGGCCAGGGGAGGTGTGCATGAGCAGTTCTTC. The encoded protein is CASSLSARGGVHEQFF.